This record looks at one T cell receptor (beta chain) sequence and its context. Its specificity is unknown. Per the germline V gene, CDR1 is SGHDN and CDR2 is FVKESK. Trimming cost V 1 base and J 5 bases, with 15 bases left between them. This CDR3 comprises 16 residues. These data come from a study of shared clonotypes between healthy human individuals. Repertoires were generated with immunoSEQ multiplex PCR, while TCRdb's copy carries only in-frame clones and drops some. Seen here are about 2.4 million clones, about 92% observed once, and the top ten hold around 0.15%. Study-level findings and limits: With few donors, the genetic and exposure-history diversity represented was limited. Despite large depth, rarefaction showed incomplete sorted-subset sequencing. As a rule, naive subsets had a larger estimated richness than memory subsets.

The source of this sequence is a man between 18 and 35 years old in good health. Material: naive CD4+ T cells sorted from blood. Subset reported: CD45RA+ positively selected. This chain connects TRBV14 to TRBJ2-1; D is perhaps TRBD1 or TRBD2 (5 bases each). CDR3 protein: CASSQGGKRVHNEQFF. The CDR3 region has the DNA TGTGCCAGCAGCCAAGGGGGGAAGAGGGTGCACAATGAGCAGTTCTTC. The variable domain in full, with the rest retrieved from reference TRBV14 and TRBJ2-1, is EAGVTQFPSHSVIEKGQTVTLRCDPISGHDNLYWYRRVMGKEIKFLLHFVKESKQDESGMPNNRFLAERTGGTYSTLKVQPAELEDSGVYFCASSQGGKRVHNEQFFGPGTRLTVL.